What follows is one TCR beta chain and its context. Its antigen remains unidentified. Germline loops: CDR1 LGHNA, CDR2 YSLEER. This CDR3 has 16 residues. Trimming removed 0 bases from V and 0 bases from J, with 9 bases in between. This entry is derived from a study of T cell repertoires in cytomegalovirus infection. TCRdb recomputed calls from the reads with MiXCR, one row per CDR3 protein. The top ten hold roughly 80% of the sample, which has roughly 68,000 distinct CDR3 sequences, around 21% seen once. This chain uses TRBV4-3 with TRBJ1-5; D is uncertain. The sequence was collected from a human donor in good health (CMV status not recorded). Some clones in this sample may be carry-over from other donors' samples. Sample: PBMCs, sequenced either directly or after in vitro stimulation (not recorded which). The CDR3 spells CASSQDVGNSNQPQHF. The DNA for the CDR3 is TGCGCCAGCAGCCAAGACGTCGGCAATAGCAATCAGCCCCAGCATTTT.